This T cell receptor beta chain appears in the sequencing data of a study of T cells in Graves' hyperthyroidism and ophthalmopathy. Graves' hyperthyroidism showing no ophthalmopathy progression within 18 months was considered stable. Any patient presenting with uncontrolled infection, other autoimmune disease, pregnancy or lactation was left out. Each 10 ml fresh peripheral blood draw supplied the PBMCs. Germline assignment: CDR1 LNHDA and CDR2 SQIVND (reference sequence). V dropped 7 bases and J dropped 1 base, with 10 bases sitting between them. There are 13 residues in the CDR3. In its sample, this clonotype was seen many times. Amplification of TCR beta CDR3 regions was performed using RNA transcripts as template. The primer set for the first-round RT-PCR of the TCR CDR3 was HTBI. TCRdb ran MiXCR on the multiplex PCR reads and lists one entry per CDR3 protein. Among 470,000 or so distinct CDR3 sequences listed, roughly 20% were seen once.

The chain couples TRBV19 to TRBJ1-1, with D unresolved. The clonotype comes from a man aged 18 to 35 with Graves' hyperthyroidism. Sample: blood. CDR3 coding DNA: TGTGCCAGTACAAGTTCAGCGAACACTGAAGCTTTCTTT. It is translated as CASTSSANTEAFF.